Presented here are 20 T cell receptor beta chains from one specimen sequenced in a study of OX40 agonist ivuxolimab in advanced cancers. Assay: immunoSEQ multiplex PCR; the TCRdb copy retains only in-frame clones and omits some. The sample holds roughly 100,000 clones, around 84% seen once. The source was CD4+ or CD8+ T cells sorted from blood, collected in a trial of the OX40 agonist ivuxolimab. The receptors were sampled from an adult with an advanced solid tumor such as melanoma, head and neck, liver or kidney cancer.

The chain carries TRBV10-3 and TRBJ2-3; the match to TRBD2 covers 7 bases. This CDR3 region has 14 residues. Germline values: CDR1 ENHRY, CDR2 SYGVKD. After removal of 8 bases from V and 5 bases from J, the junction contained 10 bases not matched to a gene. The CDR3 region has the DNA TGTGCCATCGCAGCGGGGCTCCAGGAAGATACGCAGTATTTT. Its protein product is CAIAAGLQEDTQYF.

This chain links TRBV6-5 with TRBJ2-7; 11 nucleotides line up with TRBD1. Germline trimming cut 2 bases from V and 3 bases from J; bases unmatched to any gene: 3. Per the germline V gene, CDR1 is MNHEY and CDR2 is SVGAGI. The CDR3 sequence is 15 residues long. CDR3 in DNA: TGTGCCAGCAGTTACCGGGACAGGGGGAACTACGAGCAGTACTTC. Translation: CASSYRDRGNYEQYF.

J is TRBJ1-6 and V is TRBV19, with D possibly TRBD1 on 6 matching bases. Germline V gene lookup returns CDR1 LNHDA and CDR2 SQIVND (reference sequence). Trimming took 5 bases from V and 9 from J, leaving 14 bases between them. The CDR3 has 14 amino acids. CDR3 protein: CASSFPGQTSPLHF. The CDR3 nucleotides are TGTGCCAGTAGTTTTCCGGGACAAACTTCACCCCTCCACTTT.

Note on this clone: One end of the junction fails to match germline, which may point to a read error. This chain uses TRBV5-1 with TRBJ2-2, with D possibly matching TRBD2 (5 bases). The CDR3 contains 14 residues. Germline V gene lookup returns CDR1 SGHRS and CDR2 YFSETQ. Here the CDR3 DNA reads TGTGCCAGCAGCTTGTCACCGGGGATTGGGGAGCTGTTTTTT. As protein: CASSLSPGIGELFF.

The rearrangement uses TRBV6-6 and TRBJ1-2; D is undetermined. CDR1 is MNHNY, CDR2 SVGAGI, per germline (reference sequence). Trimming took 4 bases from V and 7 from J, leaving 4 bases between them. The CDR3 consists of 10 residues. The CDR3 region has the DNA TGTGCCAGCAGTTCCCGTGGCTACACCTTC. Its protein product is CASSSRGYTF.

The chain links TRBV28 to TRBJ1-5, with 7 positions matching TRBD1. Per germline, CDR1 MDHEN and CDR2 SYDVKM. The CDR3 loop spans 14 amino acids. V gave up 6 bases and J gave up 6 bases; unmatched junction bases: 8. The CDR3, as DNA: TGTGCCAGCAGACATCCGACAGGGTTTCAGCCCCAGCATTTT. Its protein is CASRHPTGFQPQHF.

The chain combines TRBV19 with TRBJ2-1, with 7 bases lining up with TRBD2. Unmatched junction bases numbered 6, after V lost 4 bases and J lost 6 bases. This CDR3 has 14 residues. CDR1 and CDR2 (germline): LNHDA, SQIVND (reference sequence). The CDR3 region has the DNA TGTGCCAGTAGTAACCAGCGCGGGGGCAATGAGCAGTTCTTC. Protein sequence: CASSNQRGGNEQFF.

In this sample, this clone turned up a few times. The genes are TRBV10-3 and TRBJ2-7; 7 bases are a match to TRBD1. Per germline, CDR1 ENHRY and CDR2 SYGVKD. The V and J ends lost 10 bases and 2 bases, in that order; junction bases with no gene match: 8. This CDR3 is built from 13 residues. CDR3 amino acids: CASTGTVPYEQYF. Written as DNA, the CDR3 is TGTGCCAGTACCGGGACAGTGCCCTACGAGCAGTACTTC.

This clone was recorded once. This chain uses TRBV19 with TRBJ1-4; the D is unclear. Germline V gene sequence: CDR1 LNHDA, CDR2 SQIVND (reference sequence). Trimming stripped 4 bases from V and 3 bases from J, with 12 bases between. The CDR3 spans 15 residues. CDR3 protein: CASSTTGLPNEKLFF. The CDR3 DNA is TGTGCCAGTAGTACAACCGGGCTTCCTAATGAAAAACTGTTTTTT.

Here the CDR3 DNA reads TGTGCCAGCCATCGGACCGGGACGGCCTTCACAGATACGCAGTATTTT. Encoded protein: CASHRTGTAFTDTQYF. The V and J genes are TRBV18 and TRBJ2-3; tentatively, D is TRBD1 or TRBD2 (5 bases each). CDR3 length equals 16 residues. The V end was cut by 8 bases, the J end by 2 bases, with 20 bases between. Germline V gives CDR1 KGHSH, CDR2 LQKENI.

V gene TRBV7-2 combines with J gene TRBJ2-7, with D tentatively TRBD2 (6 bases). Per germline, CDR1 SGHTA and CDR2 FQGNSA. V gave up 1 base and J gave up 2 bases, with 9 bases separating them. There are 14 residues in the CDR3. The CDR3 sequence is CASSLDSGPYEQYF. Written as DNA, the CDR3 is TGTGCCAGCAGCTTAGATAGCGGTCCCTACGAGCAGTACTTC.

The V and J genes are TRBV28 and TRBJ2-7; TRBD1 matches 11 bases. Germline-derived CDR1 and CDR2 are MDHEN and SYDVKM. J gave up 1 base and V 8 bases, and 4 bases lay outside the gene matches. CDR3 size: 14 residues. The CDR3 nucleotides read TGTGCCAGCCTCGGGACAGGGGGTTCCTACGAGCAGTACTTC. It is translated as CASLGTGGSYEQYF.

Of note for this clone: At the DNA level, this CDR3 is encoded by other sequences in the same sample as well. This sequence joins TRBV7-2 and TRBJ1-6; D is undetermined. The V end lost 3 bases, the J end lost 9 bases, and 6 bases lay between the germline ends. The CDR3 sequence is 12 residues long. Germline lookup yields CDR1 SGHTA and CDR2 FQGNSA. CDR3 in amino acids: CASSLGSSPLHF. The CDR3 nucleotides are TGTGCCAGCAGCTTGGGTTCTTCACCCCTCCACTTT. Combining the CDR3 with reference TRBV7-2 and TRBJ1-6 gives the whole variable domain GAGVSQSPSNKVTEKGKDVELRCDPISGHTALYWYRQSLGQGLEFLIYFQGNSAPDKSGLPSDRFSAERTGGSVSTLTIQRTQQEDSAVYLCASSLGSSPLHFGNGTRLTVT.

A single count supports this clone. This chain connects TRBV5-4 to TRBJ1-3; possible D gene TRBD1, 6 bases. The length of the CDR3 is 15 residues. With 0 bases removed from V and 4 bases from J, the gap between germline ends came to 11 bases. In germline, CDR1 is SGHNT, CDR2 YYREEE (reference sequence). The CDR3 region is CASSLEPGEGNTIYF. CDR3 nucleotide sequence: TGTGCCAGCAGCTTGGAGCCAGGGGAAGGAAACACCATATATTTT.

The chain couples TRBV7-3 to TRBJ1-1; 8 bases agree with TRBD1. The CDR3 sequence is 15 residues long. Germline CDR1 and CDR2: SGHTA and FQGTGA. The V segment lost 4 bases and the J segment 1 base; nucleotides outside the gene matches: 5. Here the CDR3 reads CASSSPGQENTEAFF. The CDR3 DNA is TGTGCCAGCAGCTCGCCGGGACAGGAGAACACTGAAGCTTTCTTT.

The gene calls are TRBV28 and TRBJ1-3; possible D gene TRBD1, 5 bases. Trimming removed 2 bases at V and 0 bases at J, with 14 bases between. The CDR3 has 17 amino acids. Germline V CDR1 and CDR2: MDHEN, SYDVKM. This chain's CDR3 is CASSLILGTHSGNTIYF. Here the CDR3 DNA reads TGTGCCAGCAGTTTAATATTAGGGACTCACTCTGGAAACACCATATATTTT.

This chain connects TRBV6-5 to TRBJ2-5; 12 bases line up with TRBD2. CDR1 and CDR2 from the germline V gene are MNHEY and SVGAGI. The CDR3 extends over 15 amino acids. V lost 4 bases, J lost 7 bases, and 7 bases stayed unmatched. The chain's CDR3 is CASSSGLAGQVTQYF. CDR3 in DNA: TGTGCCAGCAGTTCAGGACTAGCGGGGCAGGTGACCCAGTACTTC.

V gene TRBV2 combines with J gene TRBJ2-2; D may be TRBD1 or TRBD2 (5 bases each). The V end was cut by 6 bases, the J end by 0 bases, with 11 bases between. Germline-derived CDR1 and CDR2 are SNHLY and FYNNEI. The CDR3 has 15 amino acids. The CDR3 region has the DNA TGTGCCAGCAGGATGGGACCGACGAACACCGGGGAGCTGTTTTTT. Residues: CASRMGPTNTGELFF.

The J gene is TRBJ2-1, the V gene TRBV28; 7 nucleotides match TRBD2. V lost 10 bases and J lost 4; bases outside the gene matches: 10. Germline assignment: CDR1 MDHEN and CDR2 SYDVKM. The CDR3 runs 14 residues. Here the CDR3 DNA reads TGTGCCACCTACGACCCAGCGGGGTACAATGAGCAGTTCTTC. Translating gives CATYDPAGYNEQFF. Combining the CDR3 with reference TRBV28 and TRBJ2-1 gives the whole variable domain DVKVTQSSRYLVKRTGEKVFLECVQDMDHENMFWYRQDPGLGLRLIYFSYDVKMKEKGDIPEGYSVSREKKERFSLILESASTNQTSMYLCATYDPAGYNEQFFGPGTRLTVL.

This clone was picked up a small number of times. V and J are TRBV6-6 and TRBJ1-1, with TRBD1 as a possible D gene (5 bases). V was shortened by 6 bases and J by 2 bases, with 10 bases between the two germline ends. Germline-derived CDR1 and CDR2 are MNHNY and SVGAGI (reference sequence). The CDR3 sequence is 13 residues long. The chain's CDR3 is CASRPGYNTEAFF. CDR3 bases: TGTGCCAGCAGGCCAGGGTATAACACTGAAGCTTTCTTT.